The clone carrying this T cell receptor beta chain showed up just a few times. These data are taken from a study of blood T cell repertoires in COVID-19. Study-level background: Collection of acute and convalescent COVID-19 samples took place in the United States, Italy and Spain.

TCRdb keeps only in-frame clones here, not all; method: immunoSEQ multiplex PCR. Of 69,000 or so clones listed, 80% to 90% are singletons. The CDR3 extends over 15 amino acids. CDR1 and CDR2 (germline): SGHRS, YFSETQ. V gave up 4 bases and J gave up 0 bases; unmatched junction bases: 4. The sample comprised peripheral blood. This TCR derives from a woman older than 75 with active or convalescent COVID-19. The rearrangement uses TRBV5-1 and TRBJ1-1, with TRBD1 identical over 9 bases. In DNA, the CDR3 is TGCGCCAGCAGCCTACAGGGGGCATTGAACACTGAAGCTTTCTTT. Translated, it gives CASSLQGALNTEAFF.